The present entry profiles one T cell receptor beta chain with its context. Enrolled during active infection, Seattle patients were then followed longitudinally. The V and J ends lost 6 bases and 6 bases, in that order; junction bases with no gene match: 4. CDR3 size: 13 residues. CDR1 and CDR2 from the germline V gene are SGHVS and FNYEAQ. This sample stems from a study of blood T cell repertoires in COVID-19. Study-level background: Whether acute or convalescent, the COVID-19 samples came from the United States, Italy and Spain. The cDNA or gDNA used as material had been derived from T cells, B-cell-depleted T cells, or PBMCs.

Authors' data handling: Scientists estimated how many nucleated cells there were by amplifying reference gene primers. TCRdb's table, derived via immunoSEQ multiplex PCR, lists solely in-frame clones and lacks some. V and J calls and clone size are copied from that table; D and trimming were computed from the DNA. The data contain 220,000 or so clones, 82% of them singletons. The chain carries TRBV7-6 and TRBJ1-1; 10 nucleotides agree with TRBD1. The TCR sequence derives from a woman of 80 years or more with COVID-19, enrolled during active disease. The sequenced sample was peripheral blood. This CDR3 is CASSRQGAAEAFF. CDR3 nucleotide sequence: TGTGCCAGCAGTCGACAGGGGGCGGCTGAAGCTTTCTTT. The full variable domain, in which reference TRBV7-6 and TRBJ1-1 provide the parts outside the CDR3, is GAGVSQSPRYKVTKRGQDVALRCDPISGHVSLYWYRQALGQGPEFLTYFNYEAQQDKSGLPNDRFSAERPEGSISTLTIQRTEQRDSAMYRCASSRQGAAEAFFGQGTRLTVV.